These 14 T cell receptor beta chains were sequenced from one sample in a study of immune cell composition in non-small cell lung cancer. Using immunoSEQ multiplex PCR, the repertoire was profiled, and TCRdb retains in-frame clones only, with some absent. The data contain over 2,500 clones, 75% to 80% of them singletons. Normal lung was sampled as far from the tumour as possible, at least 3 cm. The specimen sequenced was non-adjacent lung tissue. All receptors derive from a human donor with non-small cell lung cancer. The donor label of this sample is uncertain.

This clone is classed as medium-sized (0.01 to 0.1%). This same CDR3 is encoded by further DNA sequences in the sample. This chain connects TRBV7-2 to TRBJ1-2; D gene unclear. The CDR3 loop spans 12 amino acids. Trimming cost V 5 bases and J 7 bases, with 11 bases left between them. CDR1 is SGHTA, CDR2 FQGNSA, per germline. In DNA form, the CDR3 reads TGTGCCAGCAGCCCCGTAGGCGGTGGCTACACCTTC. Its translation: CASSPVGGGYTF.

This CDR3 is CASSASRLQTGGGYGYTF. DNA for the CDR3: TGTGCCAGTAGTGCCTCCCGCCTACAGACAGGGGGCGGCTATGGCTACACCTTC. V is TRBV19 and J is TRBJ1-2, with 10 nucleotides matching TRBD1. Germline V gene lookup returns CDR1 LNHDA and CDR2 SQIVND (reference sequence). V was pared by 5 bases and J by 4 bases, with 16 bases of the junction left unmatched. This CDR3 spans 18 amino acids.

The chain uses TRBV5-4 and TRBJ1-5; D might be TRBD1 (5 bases). Germline V lookup: CDR1 SGHNT, CDR2 YYREEE (reference sequence). Trimming pared 3 bases from V and 4 bases from J, leaving 11 bases between. The CDR3 sequence is 14 residues long. CDR3 sequence reads: CASSYSSGNQPQHF. Here the CDR3 DNA reads TGTGCCAGCAGCTACTCGTCAGGGAATCAGCCCCAGCATTTT. Full variable domain (outside the CDR3, taken from reference TRBV5-4 and TRBJ1-5): ETGVTQSPTHLIKTRGQQVTLRCSSQSGHNTVSWYQQALGQGPQFIFQYYREEENGRGNFPPRFSGLQFPNYSSELNVNALELDDSALYLCASSYSSGNQPQHFGDGTRLSIL.

The chain is built from TRBV6-5 and TRBJ1-3; perhaps TRBD1 as D (6 bases). This CDR3 spans 14 amino acids. With 6 bases removed from V and 2 bases from J, the gap between germline ends came to 11 bases. Germline loops: CDR1 MNHEY, CDR2 SVGAGI. This CDR3 is CASSRRGTGNTIYF. CDR3 in DNA: TGTGCCAGCAGCCGCAGGGGAACTGGAAACACCATATATTTT.

V usage is TRBV11-2 and J usage is TRBJ1-4, with unresolved D. The germline V gene has CDR1 SGHAT and CDR2 FQNNGV. V lost 5 bases, J lost 7 bases, and 17 bases lay in between. The CDR3 totals 15 residues. This chain's CDR3 is CASSPPAKGGEKLFF. DNA of the CDR3: TGTGCCAGCAGCCCGCCTGCAAAGGGAGGTGAAAAACTGTTTTTT.

This chain connects TRBV5-1 to TRBJ2-7, with D maybe TRBD2 (6 bases). Germline V gene sequence: CDR1 SGHRS, CDR2 YFSETQ. V shed 0 bases and J shed 0 bases, with 13 bases lying between them. The CDR3 extends over 16 amino acids. DNA for the CDR3: TGCGCCAGCAGCTTGGTGCGGGGTCGGCCCTCCTACGAGCAGTACTTC. Amino acid sequence: CASSLVRGRPSYEQYF. Full variable domain (outside the CDR3, taken from reference TRBV5-1 and TRBJ2-7): KAGVTQTPRYLIKTRGQQVTLSCSPISGHRSVSWYQQTPGQGLQFLFEYFSETQRNKGNFPGRFSGRQFSNSRSEMNVSTLELGDSALYLCASSLVRGRPSYEQYFGPGTRLTVT.

The gene calls are TRBV9 and TRBJ2-1, with D maybe TRBD1 (5 bases). Per the germline V gene, CDR1 is SGDLS and CDR2 is YYNGEE. With 3 bases removed from V and 2 bases from J, the gap between germline ends came to 9 bases. The CDR3 contains 14 residues. The CDR3 loop is CASSAGHPYNEQFF. CDR3 coding DNA: TGTGCCAGCAGCGCTGGACATCCCTACAATGAGCAGTTCTTC.

The chain couples TRBV7-2 to TRBJ2-7; TRBD2 aligns across 8 bases. With 4 bases clipped from V and 2 bases from J, the junction kept 7 bases outside the gene matches. From germline, CDR1 is SGHTA and CDR2 FQGNSA. CDR3 length equals 15 residues. The CDR3: CASSSSAGATYEQYF. For the CDR3, the DNA is TGTGCCAGCAGCTCCTCAGCGGGAGCGACCTACGAGCAGTACTTC. The whole variable domain, remainder taken from reference TRBV7-2 and TRBJ2-7, is GAGVSQSPSNKVTEKGKDVELRCDPISGHTALYWYRQSLGQGLEFLIYFQGNSAPDKSGLPSDRFSAERTGGSVSTLTIQRTQQEDSAVYLCASSSSAGATYEQYFGPGTRLTVT.

The chain links TRBV6-6 to TRBJ1-4; 10 nucleotides line up with TRBD1. CDR1 and CDR2 from the germline V gene are MNHNY and SVGAGI (reference sequence). CDR3 size: 16 residues. The junction had 5 bases not matched to a gene; V was cut back by 0 bases and J by 7 bases. CDR3 in DNA: TGTGCCAGCAGTTACTCGGTGACAGGGGGCGGTGAAAAACTGTTTTTT. Translation gives CASSYSVTGGGEKLFF.

The gene calls are TRBV2 and TRBJ2-7, with D perhaps matching TRBD2 (6 bases). The V end was cut by 9 bases, the J end by 4 bases, with 19 bases between. This CDR3 is 14 amino acids long. The V gene's germline CDR1 is SNHLY and CDR2 FYNNEI. CDR3 in amino acids: CASFPSALAYEQYF. The CDR3 coding sequence is TGTGCCAGTTTCCCTAGCGCCTTGGCGTACGAGCAGTACTTC.

CDR3 in amino acids: CASSDRDRGRNEQFF. For the CDR3, the DNA is TGTGCCAGCAGCGACCGGGACAGGGGACGGAATGAGCAGTTCTTC. The chain joins TRBV21-1 to TRBJ2-1; the table's D call TRBD1 went unverified against the DNA. TRBV21-1 is described as a pseudogene. The CDR3 has 15 residues.

J is TRBJ2-5 and V is TRBV27; 8 positions agree with TRBD2. This CDR3 spans 13 amino acids. Germline-derived CDR1 and CDR2 are MNHEY and SMNVEV (reference sequence). The V segment lost 6 bases and the J segment 5 bases; nucleotides outside the gene matches: 5. CDR3 sequence: CASSRAGGETQYF. For the CDR3, the DNA is TGTGCCAGCAGCCGGGCGGGGGGTGAGACCCAGTACTTC.

The chain has TRBV11-1 and TRBJ2-2; 13 bases agree with TRBD2. Germline CDR1 and CDR2: SGHAT and FQDESV (reference sequence). This CDR3 comprises 16 residues. Trimming at V came to 0 bases and at J to 5 bases, leaving 0 bases not matched to a gene. The CDR3: CASSLAGLAGTGELFF. The CDR3 bases are TGTGCCAGCAGCTTAGCGGGACTAGCGGGAACCGGGGAGCTGTTTTTT.

The CDR3 nucleotides are TGTGCCAGCAGGTCCTCAGCGGGGGTCGGGGAGCTGTTTTTT. This translates into CASRSSAGVGELFF. This chain joins TRBV5-5 and TRBJ2-2, with 8 bases that match TRBD2. The V gene end was trimmed by 5 bases and the J gene end by 7 bases; junction bases not matched to a gene: 7. This CDR3 has 14 amino acids. Germline CDR1 and CDR2: SGHKS and YYEKEE (reference sequence).